The 21 T cell receptor beta chains reported below all come from one sample, sequenced in a study of blood T cell repertoires in COVID-19. Only in-frame clones appear in the TCRdb table, and some are missing; sequencing was by immunoSEQ multiplex PCR. The sample shows some 240,000 clones, over 80% of them seen only once. The sample comprised PBMCs or T cells enriched from blood (not recorded which). These receptors were taken from a woman aged 40 to 49 who had been exposed to COVID-19.

This chain uses TRBV4-2 with TRBJ2-1; a weak D match, TRBD2 (6 bases). The V end lost 4 bases, the J end lost 8 bases, and 12 bases lay between the germline ends. Germline CDR1 and CDR2: LGHNA and YNFKEQ. This CDR3 region has 13 residues. CDR3 DNA sequence: TGTGCCAGCAGCCTTACTAGCTCGTATGAGCAGTTCTTC. It translates to CASSLTSSYEQFF.

This rearrangement joins TRBV28 to TRBJ1-1; 7 positions match TRBD1. Trimming cost V 5 bases and J 5 bases; bases outside gene matches: 20. This CDR3 contains 18 residues. The V gene's germline CDR1 is MDHEN and CDR2 SYDVKM. CDR3 region: CASSPYRGPVQKTTEAFF. CDR3 nucleotide sequence: TGTGCCAGCAGTCCTTACAGGGGTCCCGTTCAAAAAACTACTGAAGCTTTCTTT.

The rearrangement uses TRBV19 and TRBJ2-1; 7 bases are a match to TRBD1. Germline trimming cut 3 bases from V and 1 base from J; bases unmatched to any gene: 18. The CDR3 length is 20 residues. From germline, CDR1 is LNHDA and CDR2 SQIVND (reference sequence). CDR3 sequence reads: CASSIQGRQGVPLSYNEQFF. In DNA, the CDR3 is TGTGCCAGTAGTATTCAGGGTCGGCAGGGGGTCCCACTTTCCTACAATGAGCAGTTCTTC.

The rearrangement uses TRBV7-3 and TRBJ2-1; 8 bases are a match to TRBD1. CDR3 length: 19 residues. V dropped 2 bases and J dropped 3; count of bases not matched to a gene: 15. Germline V gene sequence: CDR1 SGHTA, CDR2 FQGTGA. This CDR3 reads CASSLLATGTGSIYNEQFF. CDR3 DNA: TGTGCCAGCAGCTTATTGGCTACCGGGACAGGCTCTATCTACAATGAGCAGTTCTTC. Full variable domain (outside the CDR3, taken from reference TRBV7-3 and TRBJ2-1): GAGVSQTPSNKVTEKGKYVELRCDPISGHTALYWYRQSLGQGPEFLIYFQGTGAADDSGLPNDRFFAVRPEGSVSTLKIQRTERGDSAVYLCASSLLATGTGSIYNEQFFGPGTRLTVL.

The chain has TRBV7-2 and TRBJ2-1; D is uncertain. Germline CDR1 reads SGHTA; CDR2 reads FQGNSA. V dropped 1 base and J dropped 2 bases, with 9 bases sitting between them. The CDR3 loop spans 15 amino acids. The CDR3 nucleotides read TGTGCCAGCAGCTTAGACGGCAGGACCTACAATGAGCAGTTCTTC. Encoded protein: CASSLDGRTYNEQFF. Complete variable domain (other parts from reference TRBV7-2 and TRBJ2-1): GAGVSQSPSNKVTEKGKDVELRCDPISGHTALYWYRQSLGQGLEFLIYFQGNSAPDKSGLPSDRFSAERTGGSVSTLTIQRTQQEDSAVYLCASSLDGRTYNEQFFGPGTRLTVL.

The V call is TRBV19, the J call TRBJ1-1, with a tentative D call TRBD1 (5 bases). V shed 6 bases and J shed 1 base, with 21 bases lying between them. CDR1 is LNHDA, CDR2 SQIVND, per germline (reference sequence). This CDR3 spans 17 amino acids. CDR3 amino acids: CASSILGGIGPNTEAFF. CDR3 nucleotide sequence: TGTGCCAGTAGCATACTGGGGGGAATTGGACCGAACACTGAAGCTTTCTTT.

V gene TRBV27 combines with J gene TRBJ2-5; D unclear. The CDR3 extends over 14 amino acids. CDR1 and CDR2 (germline): MNHEY, SMNVEV (reference sequence). Trimming stripped 3 bases from V and 1 base from J, with 9 bases between. The CDR3 coding sequence is TGTGCCAGCAGTTTTGCAGGTTTCCAAGAGACCCAGTACTTC. Residues: CASSFAGFQETQYF.

This chain joins TRBV4-3 and TRBJ2-7, with D maybe TRBD2 (6 bases). Germline CDR1 and CDR2: LGHNA and YSLEER. Trimming took 1 base from V and 2 from J, leaving 12 bases between them. This CDR3 is 15 amino acids long. The CDR3 sequence: CASSQGRGLPYEQYF. CDR3 sequence (DNA): TGCGCCAGCAGCCAAGGAAGGGGACTGCCCTACGAGCAGTACTTC.

This chain links TRBV6-5 with TRBJ1-5; 8 bases are a match to TRBD1. There are 13 residues in the CDR3. The V and J ends lost 5 bases and 7 bases, in that order; junction bases with no gene match: 4. Germline V gives CDR1 MNHEY, CDR2 SVGAGI. CDR3 amino acids: CASSPGGIQPQHF. The CDR3 DNA is TGTGCCAGCAGTCCAGGGGGCATCCAGCCCCAGCATTTT.

V is TRBV7-2 and J is TRBJ2-7; TRBD2 matches at 10 bases. The CDR3 consists of 15 residues. The germline V gene encodes CDR1 SGHTA and CDR2 FQGNSA. V dropped 1 base and J dropped 3; count of bases not matched to a gene: 3. The CDR3 protein is CASSLVSSGGYEQYV. In nucleotides, the CDR3 is TGTGCCAGCAGCTTAGTTTCTAGCGGGGGCTACGAGCAGTACGTC.

This clone was observed a few times. The rearrangement links TRBV7-2 to TRBJ1-6; D may be TRBD1 (5 bases). V lost 5 bases and J 2 bases, leaving 10 bases between the germline ends. Germline lookup yields CDR1 SGHTA and CDR2 FQGNSA. The CDR3 is made up of 15 amino acids. Here the CDR3 DNA reads TGTGCCAGCAGCGACGCGGGGCCCTATAATTCACCCCTCCACTTT. Translating it yields CASSDAGPYNSPLHF.

The genes are TRBV20-1 and TRBJ2-2; TRBD1 agrees at 7 bases. The germline V gene encodes CDR1 DFQATT and CDR2 SNEGSKA (reference sequence). V trimming: 3 bases; J trimming: 7 bases; junction bases outside the gene matches: 5. This CDR3 has 13 residues. The CDR3: CSASIRGFGELFF. The CDR3 region has the DNA TGCAGTGCTAGTATCAGGGGGTTCGGGGAGCTGTTTTTT.

The J gene is TRBJ1-2, the V gene TRBV6-5, with 7 bases matching TRBD1. Germline V gene sequence: CDR1 MNHEY, CDR2 SVGAGI. The CDR3 totals 14 residues. J lost 5 bases, V lost 0 bases, and 3 bases had no gene match. The CDR3 reads CASSYSDRLYGYTF. The CDR3 DNA is TGTGCCAGCAGTTACTCGGACAGGTTATATGGCTACACCTTC.

This chain joins TRBV6-2 or TRBV6-3 and TRBJ1-2; D unresolved. This CDR3 has 15 amino acids. The V gene's germline CDR1 is MNHEY and CDR2 SVGEGT. The germline V and J ends were trimmed by 0 bases and 4 bases, with 12 bases remaining between them. The CDR3 DNA is TGTGCCAGCAGTTACTCGGGTGGCGCGGGCTATGGCTACACCTTC. It specifies CASSYSGGAGYGYTF.

CDR3 loop: CASSSWGHGVGGYTF. CDR3 DNA sequence: TGTGCCAGTAGTTCATGGGGCCATGGGGTCGGTGGCTACACCTTC. The V gene is TRBV19, the J gene TRBJ1-2, with D perhaps TRBD1 (5 bases). The V end was cut by 5 bases, the J end by 7 bases, with 20 bases between. Germline V gene sequence: CDR1 LNHDA, CDR2 SQIVND (reference sequence). The CDR3 contains 15 residues.

The chain employs TRBV2 and TRBJ2-3; weak D call: TRBD2 (6 bases). The germline V gene encodes CDR1 SNHLY and CDR2 FYNNEI. V shed 4 bases and J shed 5 bases, with 13 bases lying between them. There are 14 residues in the CDR3. In nucleotides, the CDR3 is TGTGCCAGCAGTGTTCGGGGGTTCAGAGATACGCAGTATTTT. It is translated as CASSVRGFRDTQYF.

This rearrangement joins TRBV4-3 to TRBJ2-1; D is uncertain. The V gene lost 0 bases and the J gene lost 7 bases, with 10 bases spanning the gap. This CDR3 is 14 amino acids long. Per germline, CDR1 LGHNA and CDR2 YSLEER. CDR3 DNA sequence: TGCGCCAGCAGCCAAGATGAGCGTTGGAATGAGCAGTTCTTC. Protein product: CASSQDERWNEQFF.

For the CDR3, the DNA is TGCGCCAGCAGCGCACTAGCGGGGGGTACAGATACGCAGTATTTT. Protein product: CASSALAGGTDTQYF. The rearrangement joins TRBV5-1 to TRBJ2-3; TRBD2 matches at 12 bases. Germline assignment: CDR1 SGHRS and CDR2 YFSETQ. The CDR3 is made up of 15 amino acids. V lost 4 bases and J lost 3; bases outside the gene matches: 3.

V gene TRBV11-3 combines with J gene TRBJ2-1; D gene ambiguous. The CDR3 length is 12 residues. CDR1 is SGHNT and CDR2 is YENEEA in the germline V gene. Trimming took off 3 bases at V and 10 bases at J, with 10 bases between the two ends. This CDR3 reads CASSFALGEQFF. For the CDR3, the DNA is TGTGCCAGCAGCTTTGCCCTCGGGGAGCAGTTCTTC.

The chain is built from TRBV24-1 and TRBJ1-2; D is unclear. The CDR3 contains 14 residues. From germline, CDR1 is KGHDR and CDR2 SFDVKD. V lost 4 bases and J lost 1, with 9 bases in between. The DNA of the CDR3 is TGTGCCACCAGTGACAGCAGGATTAACTATGGCTACACCTTC. Translated: CATSDSRINYGYTF.

The rearrangement links TRBV5-6 to TRBJ1-1; TRBD1 might be the D (6 bases). Trimming left V 0 bases short and J 4 bases short, with 16 bases between. The length of the CDR3 is 16 residues. From germline, CDR1 is SGHDT and CDR2 YYEEEE. The CDR3 nucleotides read TGTGCCAGCAGCTTGGCAGGGGTCGATGGGGTCACTGAAGCTTTCTTT. Protein product: CASSLAGVDGVTEAFF.